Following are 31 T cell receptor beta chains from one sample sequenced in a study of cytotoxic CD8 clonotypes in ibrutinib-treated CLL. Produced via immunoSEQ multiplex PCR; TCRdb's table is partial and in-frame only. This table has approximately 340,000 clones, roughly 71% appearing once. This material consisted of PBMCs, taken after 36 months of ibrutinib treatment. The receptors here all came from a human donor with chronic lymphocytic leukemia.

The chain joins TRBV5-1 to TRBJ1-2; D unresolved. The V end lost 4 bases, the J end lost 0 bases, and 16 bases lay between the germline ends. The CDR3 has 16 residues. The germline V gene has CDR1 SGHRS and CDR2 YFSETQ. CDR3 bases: TGCGCCAGCAGCCCACGAATCCGGAATCCTAACTATGGCTACACCTTC. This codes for CASSPRIRNPNYGYTF. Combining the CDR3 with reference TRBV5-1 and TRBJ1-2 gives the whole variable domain KAGVTQTPRYLIKTRGQQVTLSCSPISGHRSVSWYQQTPGQGLQFLFEYFSETQRNKGNFPGRFSGRQFSNSRSEMNVSTLELGDSALYLCASSPRIRNPNYGYTFGSGTRLTVV.

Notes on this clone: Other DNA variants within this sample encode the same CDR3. The CDR3 sequence is CASSSGQNTEAFF. The CDR3 DNA sequence: TGTGCCAGCAGTTCCGGACAGAACACTGAAGCTTTCTTT. The chain is built from TRBV7-6 and TRBJ1-1; D perhaps matches TRBD1 (5 bases). Per germline, CDR1 SGHVS and CDR2 FNYEAQ. Trimming removed 6 bases from V and 1 base from J, with 9 bases in between. This CDR3 comprises 13 residues.

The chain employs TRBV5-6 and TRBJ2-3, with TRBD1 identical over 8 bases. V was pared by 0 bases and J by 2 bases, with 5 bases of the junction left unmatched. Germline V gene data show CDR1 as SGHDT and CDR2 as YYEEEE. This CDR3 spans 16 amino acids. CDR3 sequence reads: CASSLVGDRNTDTQYF. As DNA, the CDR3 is TGTGCCAGCAGCTTGGTTGGGGACAGGAACACAGATACGCAGTATTTT.

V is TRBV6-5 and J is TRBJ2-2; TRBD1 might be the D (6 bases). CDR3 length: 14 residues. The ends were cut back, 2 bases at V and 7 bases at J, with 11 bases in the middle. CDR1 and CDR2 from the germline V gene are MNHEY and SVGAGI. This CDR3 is CASSYTGLVGELFF. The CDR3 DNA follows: TGTGCCAGCAGTTACACAGGGTTGGTCGGGGAGCTGTTTTTT.

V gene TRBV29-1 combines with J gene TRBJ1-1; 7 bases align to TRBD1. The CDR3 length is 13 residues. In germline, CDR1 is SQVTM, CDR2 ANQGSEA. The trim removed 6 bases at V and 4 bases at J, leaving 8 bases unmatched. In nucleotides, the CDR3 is TGCAGCGTCTATCAGGGGGATCGCACTGAAGCTTTCTTT. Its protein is CSVYQGDRTEAFF.

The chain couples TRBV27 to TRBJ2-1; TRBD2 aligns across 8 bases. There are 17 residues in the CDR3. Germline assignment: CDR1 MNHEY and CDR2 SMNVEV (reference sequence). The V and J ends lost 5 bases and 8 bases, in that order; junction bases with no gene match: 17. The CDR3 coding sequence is TGTGCCAGCAGTCGATACAACGCCGGGACTAGTATGTATGAGCAGTTCTTC. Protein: CASSRYNAGTSMYEQFF.

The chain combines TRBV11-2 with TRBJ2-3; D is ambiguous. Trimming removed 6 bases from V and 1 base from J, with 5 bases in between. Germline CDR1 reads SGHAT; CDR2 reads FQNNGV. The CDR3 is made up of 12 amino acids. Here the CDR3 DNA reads TGTGCCAGCAGTTATGGCACAGATACGCAGTATTTT. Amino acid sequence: CASSYGTDTQYF.

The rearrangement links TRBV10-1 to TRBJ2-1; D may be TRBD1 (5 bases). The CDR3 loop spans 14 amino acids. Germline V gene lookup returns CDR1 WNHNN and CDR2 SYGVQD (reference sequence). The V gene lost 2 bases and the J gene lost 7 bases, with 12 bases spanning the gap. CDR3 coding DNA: TGCGCCAGCAGTGAGCGGCTGAAGGGGAATGAGCAGTTCTTC. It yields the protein CASSERLKGNEQFF.

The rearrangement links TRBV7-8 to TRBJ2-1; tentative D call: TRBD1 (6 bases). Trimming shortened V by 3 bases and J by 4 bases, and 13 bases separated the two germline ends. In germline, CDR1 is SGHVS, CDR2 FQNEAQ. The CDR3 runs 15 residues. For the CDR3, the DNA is TGTGCCAGCAGCTTCAGACAGGCCTGGTACAATGAGCAGTTCTTC. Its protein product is CASSFRQAWYNEQFF. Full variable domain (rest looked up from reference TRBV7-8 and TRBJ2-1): GAGVSQSPRYKVAKRGQDVALRCDPISGHVSLFWYQQALGQGPEFLTYFQNEAQLDKSGLPSDRFFAERPEGSVSTLKIQRTQQEDSAVYLCASSFRQAWYNEQFFGPGTRLTVL.

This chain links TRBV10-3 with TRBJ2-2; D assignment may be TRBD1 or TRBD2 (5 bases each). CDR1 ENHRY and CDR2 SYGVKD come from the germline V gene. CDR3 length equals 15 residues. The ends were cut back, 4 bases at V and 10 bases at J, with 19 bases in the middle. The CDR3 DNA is TGTGCCATCAGTGCTCGGGACCCTATCAGTGCGGAGCTGTTTTTT. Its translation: CAISARDPISAELFF.

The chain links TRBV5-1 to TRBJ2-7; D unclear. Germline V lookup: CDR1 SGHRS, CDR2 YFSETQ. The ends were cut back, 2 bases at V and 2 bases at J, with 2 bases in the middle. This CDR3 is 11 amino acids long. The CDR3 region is CASSLTYEQYF. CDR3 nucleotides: TGCGCCAGCAGCTTAACCTACGAGCAGTACTTC.

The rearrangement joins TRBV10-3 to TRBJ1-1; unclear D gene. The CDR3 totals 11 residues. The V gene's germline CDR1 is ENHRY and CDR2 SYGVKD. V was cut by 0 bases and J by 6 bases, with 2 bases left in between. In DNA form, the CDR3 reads TGTGCCATCAGTGAGTCCGCTGAAGCTTTCTTT. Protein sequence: CAISESAEAFF.

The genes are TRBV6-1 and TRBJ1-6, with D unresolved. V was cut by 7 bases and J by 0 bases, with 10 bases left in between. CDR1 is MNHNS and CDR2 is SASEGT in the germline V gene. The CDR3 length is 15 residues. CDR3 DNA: TGTGCCAGCAAGATCAGCAGCTCCTATAATTCACCCCTCCACTTT. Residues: CASKISSSYNSPLHF.

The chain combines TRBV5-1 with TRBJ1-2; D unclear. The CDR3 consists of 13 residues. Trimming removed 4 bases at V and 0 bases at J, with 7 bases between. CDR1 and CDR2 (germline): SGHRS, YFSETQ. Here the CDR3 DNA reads TGCGCCAGCAGCCCGAATACTAACTATGGCTACACCTTC. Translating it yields CASSPNTNYGYTF. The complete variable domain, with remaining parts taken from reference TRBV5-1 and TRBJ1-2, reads KAGVTQTPRYLIKTRGQQVTLSCSPISGHRSVSWYQQTPGQGLQFLFEYFSETQRNKGNFPGRFSGRQFSNSRSEMNVSTLELGDSALYLCASSPNTNYGYTFGSGTRLTVV.

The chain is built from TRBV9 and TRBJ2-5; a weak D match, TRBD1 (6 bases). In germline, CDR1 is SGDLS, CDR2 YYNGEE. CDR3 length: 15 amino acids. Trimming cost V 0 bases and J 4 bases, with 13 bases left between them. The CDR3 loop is CASSVEQGSGETQYF. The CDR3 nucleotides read TGTGCCAGCAGCGTAGAGCAGGGGAGTGGAGAGACCCAGTACTTC.

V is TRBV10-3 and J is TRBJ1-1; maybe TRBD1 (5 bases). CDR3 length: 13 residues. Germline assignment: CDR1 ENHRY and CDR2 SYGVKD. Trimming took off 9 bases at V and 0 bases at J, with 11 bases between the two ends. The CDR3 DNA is TGTGCCATAGGGACGTTTATGAACACTGAAGCTTTCTTT. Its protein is CAIGTFMNTEAFF.

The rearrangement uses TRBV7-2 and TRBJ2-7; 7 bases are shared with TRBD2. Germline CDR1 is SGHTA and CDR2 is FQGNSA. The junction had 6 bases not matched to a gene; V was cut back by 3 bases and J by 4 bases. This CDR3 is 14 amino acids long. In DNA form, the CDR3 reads TGTGCCAGCAGCTTTGGCGGGAGTGGATACGAGCAGTACTTC. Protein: CASSFGGSGYEQYF.

The CDR3 loop is CASSRMGPIGGYTF. The CDR3 DNA follows: TGTGCCAGCAGCCGGATGGGTCCTATAGGTGGCTACACCTTC. The V gene is TRBV5-6, the J gene TRBJ1-2; D unresolved. The CDR3 spans 14 residues. The V end lost 4 bases, the J end lost 7 bases, and 17 bases lay between the germline ends. Germline CDR1 is SGHDT and CDR2 is YYEEEE.

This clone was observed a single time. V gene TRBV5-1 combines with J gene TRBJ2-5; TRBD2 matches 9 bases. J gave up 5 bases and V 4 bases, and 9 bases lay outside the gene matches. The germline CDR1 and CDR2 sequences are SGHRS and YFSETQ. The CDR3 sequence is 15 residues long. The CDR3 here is CASSRSGGGDETQYF. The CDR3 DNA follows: TGCGCCAGCAGCCGATCAGGCGGGGGGGATGAGACCCAGTACTTC.

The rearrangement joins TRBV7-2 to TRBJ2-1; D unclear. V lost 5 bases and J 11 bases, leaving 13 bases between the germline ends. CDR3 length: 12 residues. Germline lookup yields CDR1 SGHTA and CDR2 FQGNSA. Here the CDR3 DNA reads TGTGCCAGCAGCCTCCGACAAAGGAAGCAGTTCTTC. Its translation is CASSLRQRKQFF.

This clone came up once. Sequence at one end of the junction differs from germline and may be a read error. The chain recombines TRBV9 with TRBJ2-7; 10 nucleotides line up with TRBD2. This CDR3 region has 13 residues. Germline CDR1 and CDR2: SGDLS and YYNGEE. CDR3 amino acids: CASSVGTSGEGHF. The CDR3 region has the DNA TGTGCCAGCAGCGTAGGAACTAGCGGGGAAGGTCACTTC.

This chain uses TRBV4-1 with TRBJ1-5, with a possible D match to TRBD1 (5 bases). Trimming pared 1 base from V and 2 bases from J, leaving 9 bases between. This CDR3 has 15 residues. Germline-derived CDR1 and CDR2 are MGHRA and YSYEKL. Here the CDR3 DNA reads TGCGCCAGCAGCCAAGGACAGATCGGCAATCAGCCCCAGCATTTT. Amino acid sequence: CASSQGQIGNQPQHF.

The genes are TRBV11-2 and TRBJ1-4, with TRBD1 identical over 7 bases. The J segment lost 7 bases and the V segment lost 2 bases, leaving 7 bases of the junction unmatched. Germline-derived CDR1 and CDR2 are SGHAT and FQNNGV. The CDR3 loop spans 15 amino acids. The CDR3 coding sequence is TGTGCCAGCAGCTTATCGGGACAGTTCGGTGAAAAACTGTTTTTT. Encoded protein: CASSLSGQFGEKLFF.

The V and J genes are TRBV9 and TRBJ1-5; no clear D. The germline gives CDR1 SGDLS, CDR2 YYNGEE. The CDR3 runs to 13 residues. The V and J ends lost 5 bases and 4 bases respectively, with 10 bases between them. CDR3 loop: CASSGGLNQPQHF. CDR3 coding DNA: TGTGCCAGCAGTGGAGGGTTGAATCAGCCCCAGCATTTT. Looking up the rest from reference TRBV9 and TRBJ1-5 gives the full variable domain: DSGVTQTPKHLITATGQRVTLRCSPRSGDLSVYWYQQSLDQGLQFLIQYYNGEERAKGNILERFSAQQFPDLHSELNLSSLELGDSALYFCASSGGLNQPQHFGDGTRLSIL.

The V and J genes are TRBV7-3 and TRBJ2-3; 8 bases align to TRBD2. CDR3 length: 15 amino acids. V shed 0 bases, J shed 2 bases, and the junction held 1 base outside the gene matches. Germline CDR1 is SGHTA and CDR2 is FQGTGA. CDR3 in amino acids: CASSLTSGATDTQYF. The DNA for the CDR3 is TGTGCCAGCAGCTTAACTAGCGGGGCCACAGATACGCAGTATTTT.

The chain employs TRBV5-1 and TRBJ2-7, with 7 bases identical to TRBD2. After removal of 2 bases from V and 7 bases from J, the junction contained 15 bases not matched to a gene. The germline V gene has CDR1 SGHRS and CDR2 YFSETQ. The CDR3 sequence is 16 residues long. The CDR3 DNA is TGCGCCAGCAGCTTTGGGCAGGGACTACCCACGGGGGAGCAGTACTTC. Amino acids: CASSFGQGLPTGEQYF.

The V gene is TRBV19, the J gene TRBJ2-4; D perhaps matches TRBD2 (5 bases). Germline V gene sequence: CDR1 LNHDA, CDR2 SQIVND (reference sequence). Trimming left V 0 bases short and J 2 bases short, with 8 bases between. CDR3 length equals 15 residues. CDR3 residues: CASSIDPGTKNIQYF. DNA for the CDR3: TGTGCCAGTAGTATAGATCCGGGAACCAAAAACATTCAGTACTTC.

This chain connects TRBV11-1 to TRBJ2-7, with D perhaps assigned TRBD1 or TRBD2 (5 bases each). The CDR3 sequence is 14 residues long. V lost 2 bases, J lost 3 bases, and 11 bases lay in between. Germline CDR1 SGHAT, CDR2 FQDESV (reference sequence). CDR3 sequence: CASSLWGSNYEQYF. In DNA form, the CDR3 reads TGTGCCAGCAGCTTATGGGGGAGTAACTACGAGCAGTACTTC.

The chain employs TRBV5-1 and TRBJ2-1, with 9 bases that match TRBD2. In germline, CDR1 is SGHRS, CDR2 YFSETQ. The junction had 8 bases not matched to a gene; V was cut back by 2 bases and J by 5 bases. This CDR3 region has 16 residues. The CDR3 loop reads CASSFNVAGADNEQFF. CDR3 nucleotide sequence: TGCGCCAGCAGCTTCAATGTAGCGGGAGCCGACAATGAGCAGTTCTTC.

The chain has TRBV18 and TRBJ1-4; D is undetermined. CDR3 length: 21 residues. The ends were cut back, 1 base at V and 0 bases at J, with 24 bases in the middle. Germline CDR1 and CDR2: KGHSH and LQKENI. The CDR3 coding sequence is TGTGCCAGCTCACCACTTTCGGAACCCTTAATAGGAGCAGCAACTAATGAAAAACTGTTTTTT. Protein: CASSPLSEPLIGAATNEKLFF.

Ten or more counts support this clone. The CDR3 protein is CASSQETQYF. In DNA, the CDR3 is TGTGCCAGCAGCCAAGAGACCCAGTACTTC. This chain connects TRBV2 to TRBJ2-5; D unresolved. V was trimmed by 6 bases and J by 1 base, leaving 0 bases between them. The length of the CDR3 is 10 residues. Looked up from germline, CDR1 is SNHLY and CDR2 is FYNNEI.